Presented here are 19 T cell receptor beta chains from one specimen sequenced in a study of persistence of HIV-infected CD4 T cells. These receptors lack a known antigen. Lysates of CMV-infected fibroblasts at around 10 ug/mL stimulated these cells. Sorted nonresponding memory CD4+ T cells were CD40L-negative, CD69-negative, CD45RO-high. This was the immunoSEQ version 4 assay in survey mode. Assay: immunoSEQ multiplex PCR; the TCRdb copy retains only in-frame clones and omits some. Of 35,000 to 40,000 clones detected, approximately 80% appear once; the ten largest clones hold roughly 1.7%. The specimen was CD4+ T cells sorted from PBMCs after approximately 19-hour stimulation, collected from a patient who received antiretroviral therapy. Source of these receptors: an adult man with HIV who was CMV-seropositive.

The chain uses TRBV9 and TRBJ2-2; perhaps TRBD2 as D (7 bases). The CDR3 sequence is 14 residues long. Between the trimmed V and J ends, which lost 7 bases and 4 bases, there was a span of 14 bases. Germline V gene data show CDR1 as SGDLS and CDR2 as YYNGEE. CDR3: CASGGAGSTGELFF. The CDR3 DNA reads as TGTGCCAGCGGGGGGGCCGGGAGCACCGGGGAGCTGTTTTTT.

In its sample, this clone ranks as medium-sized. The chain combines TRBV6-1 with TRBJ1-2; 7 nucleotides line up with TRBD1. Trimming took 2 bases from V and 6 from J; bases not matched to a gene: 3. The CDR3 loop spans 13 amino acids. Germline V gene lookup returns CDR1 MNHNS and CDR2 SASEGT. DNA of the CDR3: TGTGCCAGCAGTGAACAAACAGGGGATGGCTACACCTTC. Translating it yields CASSEQTGDGYTF.

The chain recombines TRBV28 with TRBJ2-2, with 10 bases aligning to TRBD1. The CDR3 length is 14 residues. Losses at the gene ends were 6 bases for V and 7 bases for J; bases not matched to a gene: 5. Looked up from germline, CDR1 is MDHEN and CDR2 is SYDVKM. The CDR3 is CASRGQGRSGELFF. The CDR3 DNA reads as TGTGCCAGCAGGGGACAGGGGAGGAGCGGGGAGCTGTTTTTT. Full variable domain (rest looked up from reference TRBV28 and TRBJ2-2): DVKVTQSSRYLVKRTGEKVFLECVQDMDHENMFWYRQDPGLGLRLIYFSYDVKMKEKGDIPEGYSVSREKKERFSLILESASTNQTSMYLCASRGQGRSGELFFGEGSRLTVL.

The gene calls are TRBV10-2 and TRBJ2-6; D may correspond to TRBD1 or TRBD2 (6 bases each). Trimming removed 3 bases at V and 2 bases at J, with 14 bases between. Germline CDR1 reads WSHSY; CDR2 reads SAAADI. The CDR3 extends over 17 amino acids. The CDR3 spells CASSDWPGAAGANVLTF. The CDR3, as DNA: TGCGCCAGCAGTGATTGGCCGGGGGCAGCTGGGGCCAACGTCCTGACTTTC.

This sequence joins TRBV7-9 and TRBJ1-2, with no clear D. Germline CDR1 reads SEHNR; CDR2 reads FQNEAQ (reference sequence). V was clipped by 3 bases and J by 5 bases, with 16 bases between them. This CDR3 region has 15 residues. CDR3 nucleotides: TGTGCCAGCAGCTTTCGGAGTTTTCCACCTTATGGCTACACCTTC. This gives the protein CASSFRSFPPYGYTF.

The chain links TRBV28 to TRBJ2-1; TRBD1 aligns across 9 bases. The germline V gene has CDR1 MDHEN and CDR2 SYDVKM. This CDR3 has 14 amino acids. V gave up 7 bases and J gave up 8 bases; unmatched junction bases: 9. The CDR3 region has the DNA TGTGCCAGCAACAGGGGACAGGGTTCCCATGAGCAGTTCTTC. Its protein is CASNRGQGSHEQFF.

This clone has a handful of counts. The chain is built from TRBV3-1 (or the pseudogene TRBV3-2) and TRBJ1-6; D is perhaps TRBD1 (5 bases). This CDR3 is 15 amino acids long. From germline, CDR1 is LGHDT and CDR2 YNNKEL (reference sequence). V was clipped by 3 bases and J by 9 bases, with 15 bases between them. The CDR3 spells CASSHGTQIGSPLHF. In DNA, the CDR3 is TGTGCCAGCAGCCACGGGACCCAAATCGGTTCACCCCTCCACTTT.

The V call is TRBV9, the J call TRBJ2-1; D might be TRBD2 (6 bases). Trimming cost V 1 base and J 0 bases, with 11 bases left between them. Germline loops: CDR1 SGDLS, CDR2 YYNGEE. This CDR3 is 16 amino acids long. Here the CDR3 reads CASSVLAESSYNEQFF. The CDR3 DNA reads TGTGCCAGCAGCGTATTAGCGGAGAGCTCCTACAATGAGCAGTTCTTC.

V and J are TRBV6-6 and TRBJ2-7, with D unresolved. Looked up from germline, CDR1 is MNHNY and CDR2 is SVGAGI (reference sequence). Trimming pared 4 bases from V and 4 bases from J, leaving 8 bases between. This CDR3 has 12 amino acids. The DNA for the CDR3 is TGTGCCAGCAGTTTTGCTACTTACGAGCAGTACTTC. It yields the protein CASSFATYEQYF.

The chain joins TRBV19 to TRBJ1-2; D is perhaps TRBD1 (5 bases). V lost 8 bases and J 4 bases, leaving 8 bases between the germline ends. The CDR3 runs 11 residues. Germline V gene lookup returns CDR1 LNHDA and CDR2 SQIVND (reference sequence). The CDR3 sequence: CASGHPYGYTF. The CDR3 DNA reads TGTGCCAGTGGACACCCCTATGGCTACACCTTC.

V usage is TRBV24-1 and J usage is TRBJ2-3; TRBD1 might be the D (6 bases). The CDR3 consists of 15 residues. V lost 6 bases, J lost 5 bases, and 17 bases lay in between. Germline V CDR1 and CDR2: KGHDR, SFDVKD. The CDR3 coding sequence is TGTGCCACCAGTTCCACAGCAAACAGGGAAGATACGCAGTATTTT. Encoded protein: CATSSTANREDTQYF.

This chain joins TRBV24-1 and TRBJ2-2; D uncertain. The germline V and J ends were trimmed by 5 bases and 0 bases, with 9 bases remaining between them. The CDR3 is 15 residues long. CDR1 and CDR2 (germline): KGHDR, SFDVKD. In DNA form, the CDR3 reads TGTGCCACCAGTGGCCGGGCTCCGAACACCGGGGAGCTGTTTTTT. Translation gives CATSGRAPNTGELFF.

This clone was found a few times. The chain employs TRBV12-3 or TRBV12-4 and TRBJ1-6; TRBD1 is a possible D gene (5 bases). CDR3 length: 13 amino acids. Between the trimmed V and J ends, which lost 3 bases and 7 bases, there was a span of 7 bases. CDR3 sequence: CASSFSGNSPLHF. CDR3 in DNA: TGTGCCAGCAGTTTCTCAGGGAATTCACCCCTCCACTTT.

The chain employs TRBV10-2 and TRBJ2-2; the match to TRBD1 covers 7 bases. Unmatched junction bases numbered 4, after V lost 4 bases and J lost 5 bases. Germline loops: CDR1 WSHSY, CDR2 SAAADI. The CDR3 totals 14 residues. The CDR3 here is CASSGATGTGELFF. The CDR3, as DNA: TGCGCCAGCAGTGGGGCGACAGGGACCGGGGAGCTGTTTTTT.

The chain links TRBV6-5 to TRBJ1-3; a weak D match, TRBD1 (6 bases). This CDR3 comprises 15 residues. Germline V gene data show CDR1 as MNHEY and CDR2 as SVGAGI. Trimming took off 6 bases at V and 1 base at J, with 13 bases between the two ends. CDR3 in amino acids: CASRDDRLSGNTIYF. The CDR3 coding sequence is TGTGCCAGCAGAGATGACAGGCTTTCTGGAAACACCATATATTTT.

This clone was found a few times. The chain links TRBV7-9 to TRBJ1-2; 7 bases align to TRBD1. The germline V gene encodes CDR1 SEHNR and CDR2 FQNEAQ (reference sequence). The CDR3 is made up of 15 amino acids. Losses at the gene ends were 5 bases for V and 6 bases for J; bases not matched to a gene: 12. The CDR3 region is CASSVDRDARNGYTF. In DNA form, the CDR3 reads TGTGCCAGCAGCGTAGACAGGGATGCACGTAATGGCTACACCTTC.

The CDR3 here is CASSPRGASPYSNQPQHF. CDR3 bases: TGTGCCAGCTCACCTAGAGGTGCCAGCCCATATAGCAATCAGCCCCAGCATTTT. The rearrangement links TRBV18 to TRBJ1-5; D call uncertain. This CDR3 has 18 residues. CDR1 and CDR2 from the germline V gene are KGHSH and LQKENI. V shed 3 bases and J shed 0 bases, with 18 bases lying between them.

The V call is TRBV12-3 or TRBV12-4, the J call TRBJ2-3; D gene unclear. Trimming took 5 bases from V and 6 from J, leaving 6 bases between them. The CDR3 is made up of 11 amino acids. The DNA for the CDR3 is TGTGCCAGCAGTCTACGGGATACGCAGTATTTT. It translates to CASSLRDTQYF.

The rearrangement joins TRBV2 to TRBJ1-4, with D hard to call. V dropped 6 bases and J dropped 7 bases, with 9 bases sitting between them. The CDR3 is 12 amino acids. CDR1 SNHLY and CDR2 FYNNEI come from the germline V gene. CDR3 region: CASRLTGEKLFF. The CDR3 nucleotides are TGTGCCAGCAGGTTAACCGGTGAAAAACTGTTTTTT.